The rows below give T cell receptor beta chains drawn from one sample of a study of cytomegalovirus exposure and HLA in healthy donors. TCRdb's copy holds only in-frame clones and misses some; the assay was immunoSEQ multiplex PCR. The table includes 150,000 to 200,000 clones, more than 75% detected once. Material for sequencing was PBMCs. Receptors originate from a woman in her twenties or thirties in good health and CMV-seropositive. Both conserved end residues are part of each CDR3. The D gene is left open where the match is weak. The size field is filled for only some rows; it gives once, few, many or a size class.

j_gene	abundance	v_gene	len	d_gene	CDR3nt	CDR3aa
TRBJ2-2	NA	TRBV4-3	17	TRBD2	TGCGCCAGCAGCCCGGCGGGAGGGCCCGAAGCGGCCGGGGAGCTGTTTTTT	CASSPAGGPEAAGELFF
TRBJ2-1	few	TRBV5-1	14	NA	TGCGCCAGCAGCTTGGCGTCCCCGGACAATGAGCAGTTCTTC	CASSLASPDNEQFF
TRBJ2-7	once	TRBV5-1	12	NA	TGCGCCAGCAGGTACGACAGCTACGAGCAGTACTTC	CASRYDSYEQYF
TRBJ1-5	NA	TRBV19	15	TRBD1	TGTGCCAGTAGTATAAGGGACAGGGGAACTCAGCCCCAGCATTTT	CASSIRDRGTQPQHF
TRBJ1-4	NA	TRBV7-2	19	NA	TGTGCCAGCAGCTTAAGGCGAAGGGGGGGTTCTGCAACTAATGAAAAACTGTTTTTT	CASSLRRRGGSATNEKLFF
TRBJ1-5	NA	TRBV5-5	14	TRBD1	TGTGCCAGCAGCCTCGGACAGGGACGCCAGCCCCAGCATTTT	CASSLGQGRQPQHF
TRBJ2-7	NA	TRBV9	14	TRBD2	TGTGCCAGCAGCGTCGGGACTACCCCCTACGAGCAGTACTTC	CASSVGTTPYEQYF
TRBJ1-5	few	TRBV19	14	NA	TGTGCCAGTAGTATACCTTATAGCAATCAGCCCCAGCATTTT	CASSIPYSNQPQHF
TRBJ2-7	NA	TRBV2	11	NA	TGTGCCAGCAGTGGCGGCTACGAGCAGTACTTC	CASSGGYEQYF
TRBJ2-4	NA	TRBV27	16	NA	TGTGCCAGCAGTTTATTGCCCCTCGACACCAAAAACATTCAGTACTTC	CASSLLPLDTKNIQYF